One and the same sample provided the 30 T cell receptor beta chains below, sequenced in a study of blood T cell repertoires in COVID-19. Using immunoSEQ multiplex PCR, the repertoire was profiled, and TCRdb retains in-frame clones only, with some absent. The repertoire consists of around 220,000 clones, with approximately 80% occurring once and the leading ten covering about 10%. The sequenced material came from peripheral blood. The source is a woman over 75 with acute or convalescent COVID-19.

The rearrangement joins TRBV2 to TRBJ1-1, with unresolved D. Germline CDR1 and CDR2: SNHLY and FYNNEI. The CDR3 runs to 16 residues. V dropped 2 bases and J dropped 0 bases, with 13 bases sitting between them. The CDR3 region is CASSEKTYPLNTEAFF. CDR3 in DNA: TGTGCCAGCAGTGAAAAAACATATCCCCTGAACACTGAAGCTTTCTTT. Full variable domain (rest looked up from reference TRBV2 and TRBJ1-1): EPEVTQTPSHQVTQMGQEVILRCVPISNHLYFYWYRQILGQKVEFLVSFYNNEISEKSEIFDDQFSVERPDGSNFTLKIRSTKLEDSAMYFCASSEKTYPLNTEAFFGQGTRLTVV.

The chain is built from TRBV7-2 and TRBJ2-3, with D uncertain. Germline-derived CDR1 and CDR2 are SGHTA and FQGNSA. The CDR3 is 16 residues long. Trimming stripped 1 base from V and 0 bases from J, with 11 bases between. The CDR3 reads CASSLVRGTSTDTQYF. Here the CDR3 DNA reads TGTGCCAGCAGCTTAGTTCGCGGTACTAGCACAGATACGCAGTATTTT.

V is TRBV19 and J is TRBJ2-1, with 12 bases lining up with TRBD2. The germline gives CDR1 LNHDA, CDR2 SQIVND (reference sequence). Losses at the gene ends were 0 bases for V and 0 bases for J; bases not matched to a gene: 6. This CDR3 has 19 amino acids. The chain's CDR3 is CASSIEGPSGGASYNEQFF. The CDR3 DNA sequence: TGTGCCAGTAGTATAGAAGGGCCTAGCGGGGGGGCCTCCTACAATGAGCAGTTCTTC. Based on the CDR3 plus reference TRBV19 and TRBJ2-1, the full variable domain is DGGITQSPKYLFRKEGQNVTLSCEQNLNHDAMYWYRQDPGQGLRLIYYSQIVNDFQKGDIAEGYSVSREKKESFPLTVTSAQKNPTAFYLCASSIEGPSGGASYNEQFFGPGTRLTVL.

The rearrangement links TRBV5-1 to TRBJ2-3, with D maybe TRBD1 (5 bases). V lost 7 bases to trimming and J lost 2 bases, with 8 bases between them. Germline CDR1 and CDR2: SGHRS and YFSETQ. The CDR3 contains 12 residues. CDR3 sequence (DNA): TGCGCCAGCTCACAGGACACAGATACGCAGTATTTT. Its protein product is CASSQDTDTQYF.

The J gene is TRBJ2-1, the V gene TRBV7-3; the match to TRBD2 covers 12 bases. Germline V gene sequence: CDR1 SGHTA, CDR2 FQGTGA. The CDR3 runs to 15 residues. V gave up 6 bases and J gave up 6 bases; unmatched junction bases: 6. CDR3 protein: CASSLRLAGANEQFF. CDR3 DNA: TGTGCCAGCAGTTTGCGACTAGCGGGGGCCAATGAGCAGTTCTTC.

This chain connects TRBV2 to TRBJ1-2, with 8 bases identical to TRBD1. Germline CDR1 is SNHLY and CDR2 is FYNNEI. The CDR3 has 14 amino acids. Trimming took 7 bases from V and 8 from J; bases not matched to a gene: 12. The CDR3 loop is CASTLDRVISGYTF. The DNA of the CDR3 is TGTGCCAGCACCCTGGACAGGGTAATAAGCGGCTACACCTTC.

Worth noting for this clone: The sample contains more than one DNA sequence encoding this CDR3. The V and J genes are TRBV18 and TRBJ1-3, with 8 bases that match TRBD1. This CDR3 is built from 15 residues. Trimming cost V 3 bases and J 2 bases; bases outside gene matches: 3. Germline assignment: CDR1 KGHSH and CDR2 LQKENI. Written as DNA, the CDR3 is TGTGCCAGCTCACCGGGGACAGGCGCTGGAAACACCATATATTTT. Its translation is CASSPGTGAGNTIYF.

The CDR3 DNA reads as TGTGCCAGCAGTTGGGCCTCCCCGAACACCGGGGAGCTGTTTTTT. Translation: CASSWASPNTGELFF. V gene TRBV6-2 or TRBV6-3 combines with J gene TRBJ2-2, with D hard to call. Germline V gene lookup returns CDR1 MNHEY and CDR2 SVGEGT. This CDR3 is built from 15 residues. The V gene lost 4 bases and the J gene lost 0 bases, with 9 bases spanning the gap.

This chain joins TRBV5-8 and TRBJ2-2, with TRBD1 matching 7 bases. V was clipped by 4 bases and J by 5 bases; unmatched bases: 8. The CDR3 extends over 15 amino acids. CDR1 and CDR2 (germline): SGHTS, YDEGEE. CDR3 residues: CASSIRQGRTGELFF. The CDR3 nucleotides read TGTGCCAGCAGCATTAGACAGGGCCGGACCGGGGAGCTGTTTTTT.

The V gene is TRBV5-4, the J gene TRBJ2-2; D might be TRBD2 (6 bases). Trimming left V 4 bases short and J 5 bases short, with 15 bases between. The germline CDR1 and CDR2 sequences are SGHNT and YYREEE (reference sequence). This CDR3 is 15 amino acids long. Written as DNA, the CDR3 is TGTGCCAGCAGCCCGGGACTGGCGAGTACCGGGGAGCTGTTTTTT. It yields the protein CASSPGLASTGELFF.

The rearrangement links TRBV5-1 to TRBJ1-6; weak D call: TRBD1 (6 bases). CDR3 length: 14 amino acids. Germline CDR1 reads SGHRS; CDR2 reads YFSETQ. The V and J ends lost 1 base and 8 bases respectively, with 10 bases between them. CDR3 sequence reads: CASSLSGGDSPLHF. CDR3 nucleotide sequence: TGCGCCAGCAGCTTGTCGGGGGGCGATTCACCCCTCCACTTT. The full variable domain, rest sourced from reference TRBV5-1 and TRBJ1-6, is KAGVTQTPRYLIKTRGQQVTLSCSPISGHRSVSWYQQTPGQGLQFLFEYFSETQRNKGNFPGRFSGRQFSNSRSEMNVSTLELGDSALYLCASSLSGGDSPLHFGNGTRLTVT.

This clone was seen more than once but under ten times. Other DNA sequences in the sample encode the same CDR3. This chain joins TRBV24-1 and TRBJ2-1, with 7 nucleotides matching TRBD2. The CDR3 spans 14 residues. Germline V gene lookup returns CDR1 KGHDR and CDR2 SFDVKD. Trimming cost V 5 bases and J 2 bases; bases outside gene matches: 2. As DNA, the CDR3 is TGTGCCACCAGTGGGAGCGGGACCTACAATGAGCAGTTCTTC. Translation: CATSGSGTYNEQFF.

This clone has a single count. The chain links TRBV4-2 to TRBJ1-3, with a possible D match to TRBD1 (5 bases). Germline CDR1 LGHNA, CDR2 YNFKEQ. Trimming took off 0 bases at V and 2 bases at J, with 14 bases between the two ends. This CDR3 is built from 17 residues. CDR3 residues: CASSQDVVGGAGNTIYF. The CDR3 DNA is TGTGCCAGCAGCCAAGACGTGGTCGGAGGGGCTGGAAACACCATATATTTT.

This clone was counted a single time. V and J are TRBV30 and TRBJ2-7; 7 nucleotides agree with TRBD2. The V gene end was trimmed by 3 bases and the J gene end by 0 bases; junction bases not matched to a gene: 8. This CDR3 has 15 residues. Germline CDR1 GTSNPN, CDR2 SVGIG (reference sequence). CDR3 coding DNA: TGTGCCTGGAGCCCGGGACTAATCAGCTCCTACGAGCAGTACTTC. This encodes CAWSPGLISSYEQYF.

This chain uses TRBV27 with TRBJ1-5; 11 nucleotides match TRBD1. J gave up 4 bases and V 5 bases, and 7 bases lay outside the gene matches. The CDR3 runs 16 residues. The V gene's germline CDR1 is MNHEY and CDR2 SMNVEV (reference sequence). The CDR3: CASSPWTGGLNQPQHF. The CDR3 nucleotides are TGTGCCAGCAGTCCGTGGACAGGGGGCCTAAATCAGCCCCAGCATTTT.

V and J are TRBV19 and TRBJ1-1, with 7 bases identical to TRBD1. The V and J ends lost 3 bases and 2 bases, in that order; junction bases with no gene match: 3. From germline, CDR1 is LNHDA and CDR2 SQIVND (reference sequence). CDR3 length: 14 residues. The CDR3 sequence: CASSITGENTEAFF. In nucleotides, the CDR3 is TGTGCCAGTAGTATCACAGGGGAAAACACTGAAGCTTTCTTT.

The chain carries TRBV9 and TRBJ1-6, with 9 bases fitting TRBD1. Germline CDR1 SGDLS, CDR2 YYNGEE. The CDR3 has 15 amino acids. After removal of 3 bases from V and 9 bases from J, the junction contained 7 bases not matched to a gene. The CDR3, as DNA: TGTGCCAGCAGCGAAATGACAGGGGGTAGTTCACCCCTCCACTTT. Its translation is CASSEMTGGSSPLHF. Full variable domain (missing parts from reference TRBV9 and TRBJ1-6): DSGVTQTPKHLITATGQRVTLRCSPRSGDLSVYWYQQSLDQGLQFLIQYYNGEERAKGNILERFSAQQFPDLHSELNLSSLELGDSALYFCASSEMTGGSSPLHFGNGTRLTVT.

V usage is TRBV7-2 and J usage is TRBJ2-3; 10 nucleotides match TRBD2. Germline V gives CDR1 SGHTA, CDR2 FQGNSA. The CDR3 is 17 amino acids. With 1 base clipped from V and 6 bases from J, the junction kept 10 bases outside the gene matches. The CDR3 DNA sequence: TGTGCCAGCAGCTTAGAAGGTAGCGGGGGGATGATTGATACGCAGTATTTT. This codes for CASSLEGSGGMIDTQYF.

A few counts support this clone. The gene calls are TRBV18 and TRBJ2-1; 13 bases are a match to TRBD2. The CDR3 consists of 16 residues. V lost 3 bases, J lost 7 bases, and 6 bases stayed unmatched. The germline gives CDR1 KGHSH, CDR2 LQKENI. Here the CDR3 reads CASSPWTSGGMNEQFF. DNA for the CDR3: TGTGCCAGCTCACCCTGGACTAGCGGGGGCATGAATGAGCAGTTCTTC.

The J gene is TRBJ1-1, the V gene TRBV5-1; 8 bases fit TRBD1. Germline lookup yields CDR1 SGHRS and CDR2 YFSETQ. The junction had 8 bases not matched to a gene; V was cut back by 4 bases and J by 0 bases. CDR3 length equals 16 residues. In DNA, the CDR3 is TGCGCCAGCAGCCTGCCAGGGGGCAGGATGAACACTGAAGCTTTCTTT. This gives the protein CASSLPGGRMNTEAFF.

To note about this clone: This sample also contains other DNA sequences that code for the same CDR3. The chain uses TRBV7-2 and TRBJ2-3, with D hard to call. The CDR3 contains 14 residues. With 3 bases removed from V and 0 bases from J, the gap between germline ends came to 7 bases. Per the germline V gene, CDR1 is SGHTA and CDR2 is FQGNSA. CDR3: CASSFVQSTDTQYF. CDR3 DNA sequence: TGTGCCAGCAGCTTCGTCCAGAGCACAGATACGCAGTATTTT.

The rearrangement joins TRBV4-2 to TRBJ2-2; 9 bases align to TRBD2. With 1 base clipped from V and 4 bases from J, the junction kept 4 bases outside the gene matches. Germline V CDR1 and CDR2: LGHNA, YNFKEQ. This CDR3 is built from 16 residues. CDR3 bases: TGTGCCAGCAGCCAAGGACTAGCGGTGTCCACCGGGGAGCTGTTTTTT. It specifies CASSQGLAVSTGELFF.

The CDR3 here is CAAQGPSGNTIYF. CDR3 in DNA: TGTGCTGCACAGGGTCCGAGTGGAAACACCATATATTTT. The rearrangement links TRBV6-5 to TRBJ1-3; D is perhaps TRBD1 (6 bases). Germline CDR1 is MNHEY and CDR2 is SVGAGI. This CDR3 comprises 13 residues.

V and J are TRBV6-5 and TRBJ1-1; 7 positions agree with TRBD1. V lost 5 bases and J lost 3; bases outside the gene matches: 9. CDR1 MNHEY and CDR2 SVGAGI come from the germline V gene. The CDR3 has 15 residues. CDR3 region: CASSRPTGEYTEAFF. The CDR3 coding sequence is TGTGCCAGCAGTCGTCCAACAGGGGAGTACACTGAAGCTTTCTTT.

In DNA form, the CDR3 reads TGCGCCAGCAGCCTAGCTAGGGCAGATACGCAGTATTTT. Residues: CASSLARADTQYF. This chain joins TRBV5-1 and TRBJ2-3; weak D call: TRBD2 (5 bases). V was pared by 4 bases and J by 4 bases, with 10 bases between. The CDR3 runs to 13 residues. Germline lookup yields CDR1 SGHRS and CDR2 YFSETQ.

CDR3 sequence: CATSEDSGSLATYEQYF. CDR3 bases: TGTGCCACCAGTGAGGATAGCGGGTCCCTTGCCACCTACGAGCAGTACTTC. The chain carries TRBV24-1 and TRBJ2-7; 7 nucleotides line up with TRBD2. With V trimmed by 4 bases and J by 2 bases, 13 bases remained unmatched. Germline CDR1 reads KGHDR; CDR2 reads SFDVKD. This CDR3 comprises 17 residues.

The V call is TRBV7-9, the J call TRBJ2-7; D gene uncertain. The CDR3 runs 15 residues. Germline lookup yields CDR1 SEHNR and CDR2 FQNEAQ (reference sequence). V lost 5 bases and J lost 9, with 23 bases in between. CDR3 sequence: CASSRSSYKLVGQYF. The CDR3 bases are TGTGCCAGCAGCCGTAGCTCTTATAAACTGGTAGGGCAGTACTTC.

The gene calls are TRBV12-5 and TRBJ2-5; weak D call: TRBD1 (6 bases). Trimming pared 2 bases from V and 5 bases from J, leaving 9 bases between. The CDR3 covers 13 residues. Germline assignment: CDR1 LGHNT and CDR2 FRNRAP. The CDR3 DNA is TGTGCTAGTGGTTTGAGCCAGGGGGAGACCCAGTACTTC. Its protein is CASGLSQGETQYF.

This clone has a handful of counts. The gene calls are TRBV5-4 and TRBJ2-5; 10 bases fit TRBD2. The V and J ends lost 3 bases and 4 bases, in that order; junction bases with no gene match: 3. This CDR3 spans 14 amino acids. Germline values: CDR1 SGHNT, CDR2 YYREEE (reference sequence). CDR3 protein: CASSSASGGETQYF. The CDR3 coding sequence is TGTGCCAGCAGCTCCGCTAGCGGGGGAGAGACCCAGTACTTC.

The rearrangement uses TRBV19 and TRBJ1-4; 10 nucleotides align to TRBD1. The CDR3 spans 16 residues. Looked up from germline, CDR1 is LNHDA and CDR2 is SQIVND (reference sequence). V lost 3 bases, J lost 8 bases, and 9 bases stayed unmatched. CDR3 bases: TGTGCCAGTAGTATTGCGACAGGGGGCGGGCGGGAAAAACTGTTTTTT. This translates into CASSIATGGGREKLFF.